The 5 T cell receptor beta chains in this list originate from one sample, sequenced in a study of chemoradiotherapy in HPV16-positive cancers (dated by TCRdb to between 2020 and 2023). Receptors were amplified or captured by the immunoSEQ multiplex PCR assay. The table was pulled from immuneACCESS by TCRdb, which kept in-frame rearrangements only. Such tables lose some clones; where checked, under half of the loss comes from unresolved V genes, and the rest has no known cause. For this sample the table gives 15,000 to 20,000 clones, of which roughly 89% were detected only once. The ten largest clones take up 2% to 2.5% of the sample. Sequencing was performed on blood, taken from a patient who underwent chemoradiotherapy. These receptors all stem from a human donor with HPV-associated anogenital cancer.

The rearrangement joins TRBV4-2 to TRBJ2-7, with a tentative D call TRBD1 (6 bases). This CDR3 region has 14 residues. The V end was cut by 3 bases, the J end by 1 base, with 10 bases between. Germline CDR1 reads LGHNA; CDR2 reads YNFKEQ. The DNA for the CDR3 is TGTGCCAGCAGCCACATCGGACAGTCCTACGAGCAGTACTTC. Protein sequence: CASSHIGQSYEQYF.

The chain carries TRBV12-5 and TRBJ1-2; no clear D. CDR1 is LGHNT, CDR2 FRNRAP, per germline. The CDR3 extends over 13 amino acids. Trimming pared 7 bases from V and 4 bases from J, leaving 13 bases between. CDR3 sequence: CASARDRFYGYTF. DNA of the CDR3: TGTGCTAGTGCCCGAGACCGGTTCTATGGCTACACCTTC.

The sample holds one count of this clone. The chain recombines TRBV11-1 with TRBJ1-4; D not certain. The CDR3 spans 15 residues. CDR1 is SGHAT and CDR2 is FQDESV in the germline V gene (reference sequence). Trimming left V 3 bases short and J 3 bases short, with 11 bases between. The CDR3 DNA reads TGTGCCAGCAGCTTCGGAGGAGCAGCTAATGAAAAACTGTTTTTT. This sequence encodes CASSFGGAANEKLFF.

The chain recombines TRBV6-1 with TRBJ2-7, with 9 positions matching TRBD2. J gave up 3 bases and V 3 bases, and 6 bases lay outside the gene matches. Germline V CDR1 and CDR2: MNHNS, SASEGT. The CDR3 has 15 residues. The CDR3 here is CASSDIAGVNYEQYF. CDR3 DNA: TGTGCCAGCAGTGACATAGCGGGGGTTAACTACGAGCAGTACTTC.

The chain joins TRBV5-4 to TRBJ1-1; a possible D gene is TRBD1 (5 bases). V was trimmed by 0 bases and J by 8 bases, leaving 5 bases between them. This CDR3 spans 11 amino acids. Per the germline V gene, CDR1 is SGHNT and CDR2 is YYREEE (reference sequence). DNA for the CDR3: TGTGCCAGCAGCTTGGACAGGGAAGCTTTCTTT. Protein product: CASSLDREAFF.